These 26 T cell receptor beta chains originate from one sample sequenced in a study of blood T cell repertoires in COVID-19. This table comes from immunoSEQ multiplex PCR, and its TCRdb copy is limited to in-frame clones, with some not included. The table records 350,000 to 400,000 clones, approximately 91% of them present only once. The specimen sequenced was PBMCs or T cells enriched from blood (not recorded which). These receptor sequences come from a woman aged 40 to 55 who had been exposed to COVID-19.

The chain couples TRBV7-9 to TRBJ2-5, with 10 bases that match TRBD2. The V segment lost 1 base and the J segment 2 bases; nucleotides outside the gene matches: 10. Germline lookup yields CDR1 SEHNR and CDR2 FQNEAQ (reference sequence). The CDR3 loop spans 18 amino acids. The CDR3 DNA follows: TGTGCCAGCAGCTTAGGATCTGGACTAGCGGTTGTTCAAGAGACCCAGTACTTC. The encoded protein is CASSLGSGLAVVQETQYF.

V usage is TRBV7-9 and J usage is TRBJ2-1; TRBD2 agrees at 7 bases. CDR1 is SEHNR, CDR2 FQNEAQ, per germline (reference sequence). The junction had 14 bases not matched to a gene; V was cut back by 11 bases and J by 10 bases. CDR3 size: 13 residues. The CDR3, as DNA: TGTGCCGGCAATGATGGGAGGGCCTGGGAGCAGTTCTTC. As protein: CAGNDGRAWEQFF.

This chain links TRBV6-5 with TRBJ1-6, with D possibly TRBD1 on 6 matching bases. CDR1 is MNHEY, CDR2 SVGAGI, per germline. The V end lost 6 bases, the J end lost 1 base, and 7 bases lay between the germline ends. This CDR3 comprises 14 residues. The CDR3 here is CASSGQSYNSPLHF. The CDR3 nucleotides read TGTGCCAGCAGCGGACAGTCCTATAATTCACCCCTCCACTTT.

The rearrangement uses TRBV7-9 and TRBJ1-6; no clear D gene. The ends were cut back, 8 bases at V and 10 bases at J, with 12 bases in the middle. This CDR3 is 12 amino acids long. Germline loops: CDR1 SEHNR, CDR2 FQNEAQ (reference sequence). The CDR3 reads CASAPPQSPLHF. The DNA for the CDR3 is TGTGCCAGCGCGCCACCTCAATCACCCCTCCACTTT.

V gene TRBV19 combines with J gene TRBJ1-1; the D gene is possibly TRBD1 (5 bases). V shed 2 bases and J shed 5 bases, with 12 bases lying between them. Germline values: CDR1 LNHDA, CDR2 SQIVND (reference sequence). The CDR3 spans 14 residues. The CDR3 coding sequence is TGTGCCAGTAGTATAATGCAGGGTGGGACTGAAGCTTTCTTT. Encoded protein: CASSIMQGGTEAFF.

The V call is TRBV6-2 or TRBV6-3, the J call TRBJ2-6; D is unresolved. CDR3 length equals 13 residues. With 6 bases removed from V and 4 bases from J, the gap between germline ends came to 7 bases. Per the germline V gene, CDR1 is MNHEY and CDR2 is SVGEGT. Here the CDR3 reads CASSLTGANVLTF. The CDR3, as DNA: TGTGCCAGCAGCTTGACAGGGGCCAACGTCCTGACTTTC.

The genes are TRBV5-1 and TRBJ2-1; 7 nucleotides align to TRBD1. Trimming took 6 bases from V and 8 from J; bases not matched to a gene: 8. The germline CDR1 and CDR2 sequences are SGHRS and YFSETQ. The CDR3 has 13 residues. CDR3 in amino acids: CASTPTGKDEQFF. The CDR3 nucleotides read TGCGCCAGCACCCCGACAGGGAAAGATGAGCAGTTCTTC.

DNA of the CDR3: TGTGCCAGCAGCTTATCGCGACACTCCTCTGGAAACACCATATATTTT. Protein: CASSLSRHSSGNTIYF. V is TRBV13 and J is TRBJ1-3; D remains ambiguous. CDR1 PRHDT and CDR2 FYEKMQ come from the germline V gene (reference sequence). The CDR3 covers 16 residues. Trimming took off 2 bases at V and 0 bases at J, with 11 bases between the two ends.

This sequence joins TRBV5-1 and TRBJ2-1, with a weak D call TRBD2 (5 bases). The germline CDR1 and CDR2 sequences are SGHRS and YFSETQ. The CDR3 loop spans 15 amino acids. V dropped 0 bases and J dropped 3 bases, with 10 bases sitting between them. The chain's CDR3 is CASSLDASSYNEQFF. In nucleotides, the CDR3 is TGCGCCAGCAGCTTGGATGCTAGCAGCTACAATGAGCAGTTCTTC.

Points on this clone: The junction does not match germline at one end; this may be a read error. The V call is TRBV5-4, the J call TRBJ1-4; weak D call: TRBD1 (6 bases). This CDR3 region has 15 residues. Germline V gives CDR1 SGHNT, CDR2 YYREEE (reference sequence). Here the CDR3 reads CASSLSLGANEKLFF. The CDR3 DNA reads as TGTGCCAGCAGCTTGTCGTTGGGGGCTAACGAAAAACTGTTTTTT.

The chain couples TRBV5-1 to TRBJ2-1; 8 positions agree with TRBD1. The CDR3 is 17 amino acids. Germline V CDR1 and CDR2: SGHRS, YFSETQ. The J segment lost 6 bases and the V segment lost 3 bases, leaving 14 bases of the junction unmatched. The CDR3 DNA reads TGCGCCAGCAGCTCGTTCGTTGCGACAGGGGCTCGCAATGAGCAGTTCTTC. Protein product: CASSSFVATGARNEQFF.

This clone was counted once. This sequence joins TRBV10-3 and TRBJ1-1; maybe TRBD1 (5 bases). Germline values: CDR1 ENHRY, CDR2 SYGVKD. Trimming took off 8 bases at V and 0 bases at J, with 10 bases between the two ends. This CDR3 has 13 amino acids. The CDR3 bases are TGTGCCATCGGGGAACAGGTGAACACTGAAGCTTTCTTT. Its translation is CAIGEQVNTEAFF.

This chain joins TRBV19 and TRBJ1-1; 7 positions agree with TRBD1. CDR3 length: 14 amino acids. Trimming took 4 bases from V and 4 from J; bases not matched to a gene: 6. Germline-derived CDR1 and CDR2 are LNHDA and SQIVND (reference sequence). CDR3 bases: TGTGCCAGTAGTAAAACCCGACAGGGCACTGAAGCTTTCTTT. Its translation is CASSKTRQGTEAFF.

The chain links TRBV6-5 to TRBJ2-3; tentatively, D is TRBD2 (7 bases). The CDR3 sequence is 14 residues long. The germline V and J ends were trimmed by 7 bases and 0 bases, with 11 bases remaining between them. Germline V gene sequence: CDR1 MNHEY, CDR2 SVGAGI. This CDR3 reads CASNRDYSTDTQYF. The CDR3 nucleotides read TGTGCCAGCAACAGGGACTATAGCACAGATACGCAGTATTTT.

The rearrangement joins TRBV5-1 to TRBJ1-1; D call uncertain. The CDR3 sequence is 15 residues long. V lost 5 bases and J lost 5, with 19 bases in between. Per the germline V gene, CDR1 is SGHRS and CDR2 is YFSETQ. The CDR3: CASSAKAGAVTEAFF. For the CDR3, the DNA is TGCGCCAGCAGTGCAAAAGCGGGAGCCGTAACTGAAGCTTTCTTT.

This chain uses TRBV21-1 with TRBJ1-1; TRBD1, the table's D call, was not compared with the DNA. TRBV21-1 is noted as a pseudogene. This CDR3 region has 15 residues. The CDR3: CASSKTPRVNTEAFF. In nucleotides, the CDR3 is TGTGCCAGCAGCAAAACCCCCAGGGTGAACACTGAAGCTTTCTTT.

The chain links TRBV5-4 to TRBJ2-5, with TRBD2 matching over 7 bases. The germline V gene has CDR1 SGHNT and CDR2 YYREEE (reference sequence). J gave up 7 bases and V 4 bases, and 7 bases lay outside the gene matches. The CDR3 has 13 residues. The CDR3 DNA reads TGTGCCAGCAGCGTGCGGGGGTGGGTGACCCAGTACTTC. It yields the protein CASSVRGWVTQYF.

The chain employs TRBV2 and TRBJ1-2; 7 bases are shared with TRBD1. Germline V gene sequence: CDR1 SNHLY, CDR2 FYNNEI. This CDR3 has 14 amino acids. V lost 7 bases, J lost 2 bases, and 7 bases stayed unmatched. The CDR3 DNA sequence: TGTGCCAGCACTGGGGACAGAGCAAACTATGGCTACACCTTC. Protein sequence: CASTGDRANYGYTF.

CDR3 sequence: CASSRGQVAGNTIYF. The CDR3 nucleotides read TGTGCCAGTAGTAGAGGACAGGTGGCTGGAAACACCATATATTTT. The V gene is TRBV19, the J gene TRBJ1-3, with 7 nucleotides matching TRBD1. Unmatched junction bases numbered 5, after V lost 4 bases and J lost 2 bases. The CDR3 consists of 15 residues. Germline V gene lookup returns CDR1 LNHDA and CDR2 SQIVND (reference sequence).

This clone has a single count. Within the sample, other DNA sequences also encode this same CDR3. The chain is built from TRBV18 and TRBJ1-2, with 11 positions matching TRBD1. The CDR3 is made up of 16 amino acids. Germline loops: CDR1 KGHSH, CDR2 LQKENI. The junction had 4 bases not matched to a gene; V was cut back by 0 bases and J by 4 bases. CDR3 bases: TGTGCCAGCTCACCACCTGGGACAGGGGGTCTCTATGGCTACACCTTC. Translation: CASSPPGTGGLYGYTF. The full variable domain, its missing parts supplied by reference TRBV18 and TRBJ1-2, is NAGVMQNPRHLVRRRGQEARLRCSPMKGHSHVYWYRQLPEEGLKFMVYLQKENIIDESGMPKERFSAEFPKEGPSILRIQQVVRGDSAAYFCASSPPGTGGLYGYTFGSGTRLTVV.

The J gene is TRBJ1-2, the V gene TRBV2; D remains ambiguous. CDR3 length: 13 amino acids. The germline gives CDR1 SNHLY, CDR2 FYNNEI. V was trimmed by 3 bases and J by 6 bases, leaving 11 bases between them. The CDR3 is CASSDRVIDGYTF. The CDR3 DNA is TGTGCCAGCAGTGACCGGGTCATAGATGGCTACACCTTC.

CDR3 DNA sequence: TGTGCCTGCAAAGGAGGGGAATTCTCCTACGAGCAGTACTTC. Encoded protein: CACKGGEFSYEQYF. This chain uses TRBV30 with TRBJ2-7; tentative D call: TRBD2 (6 bases). V was pared by 6 bases and J by 0 bases, with 15 bases between. Germline CDR1 reads GTSNPN; CDR2 reads SVGIG (reference sequence). The CDR3 spans 14 residues.

The V gene is TRBV7-9, the J gene TRBJ1-4; tentatively, D is TRBD1 (6 bases). Germline CDR1 SEHNR, CDR2 FQNEAQ (reference sequence). There are 16 residues in the CDR3. The V and J ends lost 6 bases and 8 bases respectively, with 22 bases between them. The CDR3 is CASSRTEAGEGEKLFF. For the CDR3, the DNA is TGTGCCAGCAGTCGCACGGAAGCAGGGGAAGGAGAAAAACTGTTTTTT.

The chain carries TRBV12-3 or TRBV12-4 and TRBJ2-7, with 7 bases that match TRBD2. CDR3 size: 13 residues. J was trimmed by 4 bases and V by 3 bases; bases with no gene match: 3. CDR3 in DNA: TGTGCCAGCAGTTTCTCGCGGGGGTACGAGCAGTACTTC. Protein sequence: CASSFSRGYEQYF.

The genes are TRBV4-3 and TRBJ2-7; TRBD2 is a possible D gene (5 bases). The CDR3 spans 14 residues. Germline values: CDR1 LGHNA, CDR2 YSLEER. V lost 0 bases, J lost 7 bases, and 13 bases lay in between. The CDR3: CASSQDRGFGEQYF. In DNA form, the CDR3 reads TGCGCCAGCAGCCAAGATCGGGGTTTCGGGGAGCAGTACTTC.

Only a few counts were recorded for this clone. V and J are TRBV19 and TRBJ1-5, with 11 bases identical to TRBD1. Trimming took 2 bases from V and 6 from J; bases not matched to a gene: 6. Germline CDR1 reads LNHDA; CDR2 reads SQIVND (reference sequence). This CDR3 is built from 16 residues. The CDR3 region is CASSISRTGGSQPQHF. In nucleotides, the CDR3 is TGTGCCAGTAGTATAAGCCGGACAGGGGGCAGTCAGCCCCAGCATTTT.